The TCR beta chain under discussion was sequenced for a study of OX40 agonist ivuxolimab in advanced cancers. Points from the study as a whole: At doses 0.1 to 3.0 mg/kg, CD4+ and CD8+ clones expanded.

With baseline, cycle 4 day 1, and cycle 7 day 1 as timepoints, blood was sampled. The protocol was immunoSEQ multiplex PCR, while the TCRdb copy is restricted to in-frame clones and leaves out a portion. Among some 60,000 clones, 91% were seen once, and the ten largest hold more than 13%. The length of the CDR3 is 13 residues. Per the germline V gene, CDR1 is LGHNA and CDR2 is YSLEER. The V end lost 1 base, the J end lost 6 bases, and 7 bases lay between the germline ends. In the case of this clone: Its antigen is not known.

This receptor was obtained from an adult with an advanced solid tumor such as melanoma, head and neck, liver or kidney cancer. Here the sequenced sample was CD4+ or CD8+ T cells sorted from blood, taken in a trial of the OX40 agonist ivuxolimab. V gene TRBV4-3 combines with J gene TRBJ1-5, with D unclear. This CDR3 reads CASSQGFAQPQHF. In nucleotides, the CDR3 is TGCGCCAGCAGCCAAGGATTCGCTCAGCCCCAGCATTTT.